The following is a TCR beta chain sequence with its context. The entry originates in a study of OX40 agonist ivuxolimab in advanced cancers. Across the whole study: Partial responses were achieved by three patients, one with hepatocellular carcinoma and two with cutaneous melanoma.

The CDR3 is made up of 14 amino acids. Trimming took 5 bases from V and 0 from J, leaving 9 bases between them. The germline V gene has CDR1 MRHNA and CDR2 SNTAGT. The protocol was immunoSEQ multiplex PCR, while the TCRdb copy is restricted to in-frame clones and leaves out a portion. The sample carries tens of thousands of clones, approximately 92% recorded once. This sequence originates from an adult with an advanced solid tumor such as melanoma, head and neck, liver or kidney cancer. This sample comprised CD4+ or CD8+ T cells sorted from blood, obtained in a trial of the OX40 agonist ivuxolimab. The chain uses TRBV6-4 and TRBJ2-3, with D uncertain. The CDR3 sequence: CASSPQASTDTQYF. Written as DNA, the CDR3 is TGTGCCAGCAGTCCTCAGGCGAGCACAGATACGCAGTATTTT.